The 21 T cell receptor beta chains reported below all come from one sample, sequenced in a study of cytomegalovirus exposure and HLA in healthy donors. Clones were read by immunoSEQ multiplex PCR, and TCRdb kept only the in-frame ones, dropping some. The sample lists 190,000 or so clones, 80% to 85% occurring once. Material: PBMCs. Receptors originate from a young woman in good health and CMV-seropositive.

This chain joins TRBV6-1 and TRBJ2-7; the match to TRBD2 covers 7 bases. V was clipped by 4 bases and J by 0 bases; unmatched bases: 0. CDR1 and CDR2 from the germline V gene are MNHNS and SASEGT. CDR3 length: 13 residues. The CDR3 here is CASSGTSSYEQYF. CDR3 DNA: TGTGCCAGCAGTGGGACTAGCTCCTACGAGCAGTACTTC.

This chain links TRBV9 with TRBJ2-1; 8 bases fit TRBD2. The length of the CDR3 is 14 residues. V dropped 0 bases and J dropped 14; count of bases not matched to a gene: 10. The germline V gene encodes CDR1 SGDLS and CDR2 YYNGEE. The CDR3 DNA follows: TGTGCCAGCAGCGTAGAACCAGCGGGGGCTGTTAAGTTCTTC. Encoded protein: CASSVEPAGAVKFF.

The chain uses TRBV6-4 and TRBJ2-6, with 8 bases identical to TRBD2. Germline assignment: CDR1 MRHNA and CDR2 SNTAGT. V lost 6 bases to trimming and J lost 4 bases; unmatched junction nucleotides: 17. The CDR3 runs 19 residues. The CDR3 nucleotides are TGTGCCAGCAGCCCACTGAGCGGGGGCCCACTCTCAGGGGCCAACGTCCTGACTTTC. Its translation: CASSPLSGGPLSGANVLTF.

V is TRBV9 and J is TRBJ2-3; 7 bases match TRBD1. The V gene's germline CDR1 is SGDLS and CDR2 YYNGEE. Trimming took 1 base from V and 5 from J; bases not matched to a gene: 4. This CDR3 contains 14 residues. The DNA for the CDR3 is TGTGCCAGCAGCGTAAAGGGACAGATAGATACGCAGTATTTT. This gives the protein CASSVKGQIDTQYF.

The chain has TRBV9 and TRBJ2-1; 8 bases align to TRBD2. CDR3 size: 13 residues. The V and J ends lost 3 bases and 10 bases, in that order; junction bases with no gene match: 6. CDR1 and CDR2 (germline): SGDLS, YYNGEE. The CDR3 nucleotides read TGTGCCAGCAGCGCCCCCGGGAGGGAGGAGCAGTTCTTC. Its protein product is CASSAPGREEQFF.

CDR3 nucleotides: TGTGCCAGCAGCTATACCCCCCTCGGGGTAGATGAAAAACTGTTTTTT. Its protein is CASSYTPLGVDEKLFF. The J gene is TRBJ1-4, the V gene TRBV7-8; D call uncertain. Germline CDR1 SGHVS, CDR2 FQNEAQ. The V end lost 4 bases, the J end lost 6 bases, and 18 bases lay between the germline ends. CDR3 size: 16 residues.

The chain combines TRBV2 with TRBJ2-2, with a possible D match to TRBD2 (6 bases). Germline CDR1 and CDR2: SNHLY and FYNNEI. V was clipped by 4 bases and J by 1 base, with 10 bases between them. This CDR3 has 15 residues. The CDR3 sequence is CASSGRTKNTGELFF. The CDR3 coding sequence is TGTGCCAGCAGTGGTCGGACTAAGAACACCGGGGAGCTGTTTTTT.

The chain recombines TRBV6-1 with TRBJ1-1, with 8 bases matching TRBD1. The germline gives CDR1 MNHNS, CDR2 SASEGT. This CDR3 spans 15 amino acids. Germline trimming cut 2 bases from V and 3 bases from J; bases unmatched to any gene: 5. In nucleotides, the CDR3 is TGTGCCAGCAGTGAATCCGGACAGGGAGACACTGAAGCTTTCTTT. Protein sequence: CASSESGQGDTEAFF.

The CDR3 DNA is TGTGCCAGTCTACGGACAGGGTTCGGTTTCGCTGAAGCTTTCTTT. It encodes CASLRTGFGFAEAFF. The chain joins TRBV19 to TRBJ1-1, with 8 nucleotides matching TRBD1. V shed 8 bases and J 6 bases; nucleotides not matched to a gene: 14. CDR3 length: 15 amino acids. CDR1 is LNHDA, CDR2 SQIVND, per germline (reference sequence).

The chain has TRBV18 and TRBJ1-1, with 11 bases that match TRBD1. V shed 4 bases and J 10 bases; nucleotides not matched to a gene: 5. This CDR3 has 13 residues. Germline-derived CDR1 and CDR2 are KGHSH and LQKENI. This chain's CDR3 is CASSQGQGEGAFF. The CDR3 DNA is TGTGCCAGCTCACAGGGACAGGGGGAAGGAGCTTTCTTT.

The chain is built from TRBV7-2 and TRBJ2-1; TRBD2 agrees at 10 bases. Germline trimming cut 5 bases from V and 2 bases from J; bases unmatched to any gene: 6. In germline, CDR1 is SGHTA, CDR2 FQGNSA. The CDR3 has 16 residues. In DNA form, the CDR3 reads TGTGCCAGCAGCCCCGACCTAGCGGGGGCCTACAATGAGCAGTTCTTC. Amino acids: CASSPDLAGAYNEQFF.

V is TRBV11-3 and J is TRBJ2-1; the match to TRBD2 covers 9 bases. The CDR3 contains 17 residues. Germline CDR1 is SGHNT and CDR2 is YENEEA. Trimming took 8 bases from V and 0 from J; bases not matched to a gene: 11. Here the CDR3 reads CASSSGETPSSYNEQFF. As DNA, the CDR3 is TGTGCCAGCTCTAGCGGGGAAACCCCGTCCTCCTACAATGAGCAGTTCTTC.

J is TRBJ1-5 and V is TRBV6-5, with D perhaps TRBD1 (6 bases). The CDR3 contains 14 residues. Trimming cost V 6 bases and J 6 bases, with 15 bases left between them. Germline CDR1 reads MNHEY; CDR2 reads SVGAGI. Here the CDR3 reads CASRNVGAGQPQHF. In DNA form, the CDR3 reads TGTGCCAGCAGAAACGTGGGGGCTGGTCAGCCCCAGCATTTT.

J is TRBJ2-5 and V is TRBV5-1, with D possibly being TRBD2 (6 bases). The V and J ends lost 2 bases and 5 bases respectively, with 13 bases between them. This CDR3 has 14 amino acids. Germline values: CDR1 SGHRS, CDR2 YFSETQ. The CDR3 reads CASSFGAGRETQYF. The DNA for the CDR3 is TGCGCCAGCAGCTTCGGGGCGGGGCGGGAGACCCAGTACTTC.

The CDR3 sequence: CASKFRTSGTQYF. DNA of the CDR3: TGTGCCAGCAAGTTCAGAACCAGCGGGACGCAGTATTTT. V is TRBV2 and J is TRBJ2-3; tentatively, D is TRBD2 (6 bases). Germline V gene lookup returns CDR1 SNHLY and CDR2 FYNNEI. Trimming removed 7 bases from V and 9 bases from J, with 17 bases in between. The CDR3 spans 13 residues.

The chain combines TRBV18 with TRBJ1-2, with 8 bases fitting TRBD1. Per germline, CDR1 KGHSH and CDR2 LQKENI. This CDR3 spans 15 amino acids. V was clipped by 2 bases and J by 1 base; unmatched bases: 3. This CDR3 is CASSPWTGNNYGYTF. CDR3 coding DNA: TGTGCCAGCTCACCATGGACAGGGAATAACTATGGCTACACCTTC.

The chain combines TRBV11-1 with TRBJ2-7; D is perhaps TRBD2 (6 bases). With 5 bases removed from V and 1 base from J, the gap between germline ends came to 15 bases. The length of the CDR3 is 15 residues. Germline V CDR1 and CDR2: SGHAT, FQDESV (reference sequence). The CDR3 sequence: CASSPAGGESYEQYF. The DNA of the CDR3 is TGTGCCAGCAGCCCAGCCGGAGGGGAATCCTACGAGCAGTACTTC.

The gene calls are TRBV7-8 and TRBJ2-5; TRBD2 matches 8 bases. The CDR3 runs 18 residues. Germline assignment: CDR1 SGHVS and CDR2 FQNEAQ. V lost 7 bases to trimming and J lost 1 base; unmatched junction nucleotides: 17. The CDR3, as DNA: TGTGCCAGCATCCGCCCTCCGGCGGGGGGCGTCATCCAAGAGACCCAGTACTTC. Translating it yields CASIRPPAGGVIQETQYF.

This rearrangement joins TRBV7-8 to TRBJ1-4; D uncertain. V lost 5 bases and J lost 12, with 13 bases in between. CDR1 is SGHVS and CDR2 is FQNEAQ in the germline V gene. The CDR3 is made up of 12 amino acids. The CDR3 reads CASSGQDLELFF. CDR3 coding DNA: TGTGCCAGCAGCGGCCAGGACTTGGAACTGTTTTTT.

The chain carries TRBV2 and TRBJ2-2, with D maybe TRBD1 (5 bases). V was trimmed by 4 bases and J by 4 bases, leaving 10 bases between them. Germline V CDR1 and CDR2: SNHLY, FYNNEI. This CDR3 comprises 14 residues. The CDR3 sequence: CASSARVLTGELFF. Here the CDR3 DNA reads TGTGCCAGCAGTGCCAGGGTCCTCACCGGGGAGCTGTTTTTT.

The CDR3 bases are TGCGCCAGCGGTGCGCAACTATCCTACGAGCAGTACTTC. Translated: CASGAQLSYEQYF. The chain employs TRBV23-1 and TRBJ2-7, with D unclear. TRBV23-1 is given ORF status, its function remaining uncertain. V was shortened by 8 bases and J by 1 base, with 12 bases between the two germline ends. The CDR3 sequence is 13 residues long.